This T cell receptor beta chain was retrieved from a study of control samples from healthy donors and cancer patients. Produced via immunoSEQ multiplex PCR; TCRdb's table is partial and in-frame only. This table holds roughly 120,000 clones, approximately 90% found once. Trimming removed 0 bases at V and 4 bases at J, with 9 bases between. This CDR3 has 13 amino acids. CDR1 and CDR2 from the germline V gene are GTSNPN and SVGIG (reference sequence). In its sample, this clone was seen once. This TCR was sampled from a human donor in good health. The donor label of this sample is uncertain. V and J are TRBV30 and TRBJ1-2; D ambiguous. Sequencing was done on a sample of blood. The CDR3 is CAWSVRGGYGYTF. The CDR3 coding sequence is TGTGCCTGGAGTGTGAGAGGAGGCTATGGCTACACCTTC.